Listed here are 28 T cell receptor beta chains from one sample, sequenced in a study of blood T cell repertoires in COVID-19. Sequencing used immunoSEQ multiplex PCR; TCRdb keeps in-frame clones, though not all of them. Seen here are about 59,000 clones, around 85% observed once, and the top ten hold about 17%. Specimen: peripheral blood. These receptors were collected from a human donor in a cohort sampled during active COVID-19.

The CDR3: CASSLNLEETQYF. In DNA, the CDR3 is TGTGCCAGCTCACTCAACTTGGAAGAGACCCAGTACTTC. This chain connects TRBV18 to TRBJ2-5; D not certain. The CDR3 has 13 residues. Germline CDR1 reads KGHSH; CDR2 reads LQKENI. V gave up 4 bases and J gave up 3 bases, with 9 bases separating them.

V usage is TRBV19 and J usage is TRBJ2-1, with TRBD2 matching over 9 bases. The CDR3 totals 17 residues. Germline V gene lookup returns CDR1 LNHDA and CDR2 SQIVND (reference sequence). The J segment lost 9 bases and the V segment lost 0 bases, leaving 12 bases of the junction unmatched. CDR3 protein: CASSIEGLRGGRGEQFF. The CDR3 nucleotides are TGTGCCAGTAGTATAGAAGGTTTGCGGGGGGGCCGCGGTGAGCAGTTCTTC.

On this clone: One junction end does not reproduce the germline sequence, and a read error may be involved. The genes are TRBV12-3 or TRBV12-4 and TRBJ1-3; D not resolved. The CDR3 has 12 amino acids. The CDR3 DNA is TGTGCCAGCAGTTTAGGTAGACGGTTCGAGGATTTT. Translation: CASSLGRRFEDF.

The CDR3 reads CASSIRGGGGKNQPQHF. CDR3 DNA: TGTGCCAGTAGTATCCGCGGAGGAGGAGGGAAAAATCAGCCCCAGCATTTT. The chain has TRBV19 and TRBJ1-5; D not resolved. V was cut by 3 bases and J by 4 bases, with 19 bases left in between. CDR1 is LNHDA, CDR2 SQIVND, per germline (reference sequence). This CDR3 spans 17 amino acids.

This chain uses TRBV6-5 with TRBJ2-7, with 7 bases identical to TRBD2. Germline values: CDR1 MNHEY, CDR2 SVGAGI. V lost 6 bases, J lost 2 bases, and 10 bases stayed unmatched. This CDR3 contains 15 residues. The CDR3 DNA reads TGTGCCAGCAGCCCAACGGGGGGATATACCTACGAGCAGTACTTC. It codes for CASSPTGGYTYEQYF.

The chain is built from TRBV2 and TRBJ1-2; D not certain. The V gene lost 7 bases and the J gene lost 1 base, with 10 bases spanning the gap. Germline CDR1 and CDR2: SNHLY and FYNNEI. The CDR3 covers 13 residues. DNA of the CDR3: TGTGCCAGCACCGGACTCATTAACTATGGCTACACCTTC. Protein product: CASTGLINYGYTF.

The CDR3 region has the DNA TGTGCCAGCAGCTCTGGACAGGGCCTCCTTAGCAATCAGCCCCAGCATTTT. It codes for CASSSGQGLLSNQPQHF. This chain joins TRBV7-2 and TRBJ1-5, with TRBD1 matching over 8 bases. There are 17 residues in the CDR3. The germline CDR1 and CDR2 sequences are SGHTA and FQGNSA. With 4 bases clipped from V and 0 bases from J, the junction kept 8 bases outside the gene matches.

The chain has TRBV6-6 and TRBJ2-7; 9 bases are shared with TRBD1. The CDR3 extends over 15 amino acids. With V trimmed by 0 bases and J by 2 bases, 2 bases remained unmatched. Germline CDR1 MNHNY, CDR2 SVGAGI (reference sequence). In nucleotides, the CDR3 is TGTGCCAGCAGTTACTCGGGACAGGGTGCCTACGAGCAGTACTTC. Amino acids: CASSYSGQGAYEQYF.

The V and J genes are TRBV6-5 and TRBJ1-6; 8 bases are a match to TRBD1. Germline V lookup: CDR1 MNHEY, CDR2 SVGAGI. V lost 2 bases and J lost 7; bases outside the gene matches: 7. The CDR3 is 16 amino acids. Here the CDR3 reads CASSYGIQGVNSPLHF. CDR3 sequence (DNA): TGTGCCAGCAGTTACGGGATACAGGGGGTAAATTCACCCCTCCACTTT.

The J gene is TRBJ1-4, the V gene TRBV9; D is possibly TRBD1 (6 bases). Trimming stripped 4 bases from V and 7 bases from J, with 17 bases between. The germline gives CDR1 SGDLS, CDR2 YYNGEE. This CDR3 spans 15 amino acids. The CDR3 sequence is CASSPPTGNFEKLFF. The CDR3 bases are TGTGCCAGCAGCCCGCCCACAGGGAATTTTGAAAAACTGTTTTTT. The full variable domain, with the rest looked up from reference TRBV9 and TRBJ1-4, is DSGVTQTPKHLITATGQRVTLRCSPRSGDLSVYWYQQSLDQGLQFLIQYYNGEERAKGNILERFSAQQFPDLHSELNLSSLELGDSALYFCASSPPTGNFEKLFFGSGTQLSVL.

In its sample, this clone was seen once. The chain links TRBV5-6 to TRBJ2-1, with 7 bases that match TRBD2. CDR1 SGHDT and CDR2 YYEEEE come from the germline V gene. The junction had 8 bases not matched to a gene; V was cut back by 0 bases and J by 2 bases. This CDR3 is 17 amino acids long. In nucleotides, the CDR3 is TGTGCCAGCAGCTTGGGGTCGGCGGGAGCAACCTACAATGAGCAGTTCTTC. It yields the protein CASSLGSAGATYNEQFF.

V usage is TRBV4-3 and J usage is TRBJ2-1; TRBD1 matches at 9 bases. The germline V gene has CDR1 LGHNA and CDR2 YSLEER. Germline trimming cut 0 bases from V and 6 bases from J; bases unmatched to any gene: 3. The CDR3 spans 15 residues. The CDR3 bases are TGCGCCAGCAGCCAAGAATGGGACAGGGTCAATGAGCAGTTCTTC. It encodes CASSQEWDRVNEQFF.

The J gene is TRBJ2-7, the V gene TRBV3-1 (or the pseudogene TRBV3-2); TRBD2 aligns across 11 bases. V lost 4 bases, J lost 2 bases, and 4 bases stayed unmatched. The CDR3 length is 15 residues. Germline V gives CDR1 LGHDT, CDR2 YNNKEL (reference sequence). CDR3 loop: CASSPGTSGAYEQYF. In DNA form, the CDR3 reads TGTGCCAGCAGCCCCGGGACTAGCGGAGCCTACGAGCAGTACTTC.

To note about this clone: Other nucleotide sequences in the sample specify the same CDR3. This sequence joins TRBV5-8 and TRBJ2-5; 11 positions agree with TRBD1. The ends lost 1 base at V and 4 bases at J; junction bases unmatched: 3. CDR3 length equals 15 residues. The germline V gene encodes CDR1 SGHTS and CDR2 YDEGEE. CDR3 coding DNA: TGTGCCAGCAGCTTGAGGACAGGGGGCGTAGAGACCCAGTACTTC. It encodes CASSLRTGGVETQYF.

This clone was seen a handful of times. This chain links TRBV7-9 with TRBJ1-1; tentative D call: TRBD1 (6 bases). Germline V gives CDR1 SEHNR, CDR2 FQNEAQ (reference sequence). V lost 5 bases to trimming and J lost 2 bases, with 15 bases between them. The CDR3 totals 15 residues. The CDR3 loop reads CASSTWGQRNTEAFF. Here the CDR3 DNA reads TGTGCCAGCAGCACTTGGGGGCAGCGAAACACTGAAGCTTTCTTT.

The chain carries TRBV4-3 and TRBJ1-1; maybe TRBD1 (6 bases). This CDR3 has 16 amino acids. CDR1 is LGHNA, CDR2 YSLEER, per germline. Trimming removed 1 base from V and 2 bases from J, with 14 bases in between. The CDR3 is CASSQGHRDSNTEAFF. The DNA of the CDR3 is TGCGCCAGCAGCCAAGGTCACAGGGATTCTAACACTGAAGCTTTCTTT.

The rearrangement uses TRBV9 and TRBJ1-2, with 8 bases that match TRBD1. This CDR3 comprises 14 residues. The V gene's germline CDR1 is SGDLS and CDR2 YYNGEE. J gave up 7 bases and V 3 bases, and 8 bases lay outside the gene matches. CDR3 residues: CASSAHQGAGGYTF. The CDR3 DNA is TGTGCCAGCAGCGCCCATCAGGGGGCAGGTGGCTACACCTTC.

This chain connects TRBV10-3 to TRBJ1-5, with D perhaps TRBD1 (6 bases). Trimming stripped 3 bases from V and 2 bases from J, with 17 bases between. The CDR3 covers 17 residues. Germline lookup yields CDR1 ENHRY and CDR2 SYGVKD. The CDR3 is CAISEGWSYRGNQPQHF. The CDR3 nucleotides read TGTGCCATCAGTGAAGGATGGTCCTACAGGGGCAATCAGCCCCAGCATTTT.

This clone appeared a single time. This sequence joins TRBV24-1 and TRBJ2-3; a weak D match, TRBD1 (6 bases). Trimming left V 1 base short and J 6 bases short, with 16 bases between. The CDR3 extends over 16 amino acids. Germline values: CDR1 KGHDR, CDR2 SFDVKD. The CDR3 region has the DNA TGTGCCACCAGTGATTTCGGCAAACAGGGTGGGGATACGCAGTATTTT. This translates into CATSDFGKQGGDTQYF.

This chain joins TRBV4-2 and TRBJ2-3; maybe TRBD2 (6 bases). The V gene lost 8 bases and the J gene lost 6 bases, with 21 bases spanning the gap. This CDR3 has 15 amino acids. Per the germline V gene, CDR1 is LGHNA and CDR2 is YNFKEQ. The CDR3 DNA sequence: TGTGCCAGCGGCAAGGTAGAGGAGGGAGATGATACGCAGTATTTT. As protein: CASGKVEEGDDTQYF.

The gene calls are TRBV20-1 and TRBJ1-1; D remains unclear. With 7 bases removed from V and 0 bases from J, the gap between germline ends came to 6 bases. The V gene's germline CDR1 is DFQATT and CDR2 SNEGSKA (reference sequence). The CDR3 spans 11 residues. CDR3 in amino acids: CSVLMNTEAFF. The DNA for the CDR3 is TGCAGTGTCCTAATGAACACTGAAGCTTTCTTT.

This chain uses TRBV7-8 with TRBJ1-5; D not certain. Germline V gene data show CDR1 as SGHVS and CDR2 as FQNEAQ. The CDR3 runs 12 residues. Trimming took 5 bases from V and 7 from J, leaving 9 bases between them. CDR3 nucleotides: TGTGCCAGCAGCCCCGGCGGGCAGCCCCAGCATTTT. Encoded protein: CASSPGGQPQHF.

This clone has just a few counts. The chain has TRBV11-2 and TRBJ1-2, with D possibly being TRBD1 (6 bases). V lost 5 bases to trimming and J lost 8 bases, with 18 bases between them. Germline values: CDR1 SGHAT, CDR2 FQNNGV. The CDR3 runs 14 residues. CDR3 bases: TGTGCCAGCAGCCCATCCACAGGGTCCTACGGCTACACCTTC. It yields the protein CASSPSTGSYGYTF.

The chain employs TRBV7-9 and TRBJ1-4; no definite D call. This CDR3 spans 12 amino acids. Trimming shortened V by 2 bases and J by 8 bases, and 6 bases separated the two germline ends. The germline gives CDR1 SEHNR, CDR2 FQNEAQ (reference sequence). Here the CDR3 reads CASSLLREKLFF. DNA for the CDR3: TGTGCCAGCAGCTTACTCCGGGAAAAACTGTTTTTT.

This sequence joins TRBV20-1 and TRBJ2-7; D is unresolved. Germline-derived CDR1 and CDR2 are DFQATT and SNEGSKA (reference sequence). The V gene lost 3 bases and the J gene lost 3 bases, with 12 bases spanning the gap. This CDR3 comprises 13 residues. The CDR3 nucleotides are TGCAGTGCTAGTGTCGTGCCACTCTACGAGCAGTACTTC. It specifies CSASVVPLYEQYF.

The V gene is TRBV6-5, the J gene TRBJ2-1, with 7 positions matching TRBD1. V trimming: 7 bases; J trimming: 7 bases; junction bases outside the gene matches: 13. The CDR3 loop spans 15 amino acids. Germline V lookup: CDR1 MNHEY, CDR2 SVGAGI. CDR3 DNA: TGTGCCAGCACCACAGGGGTGGGTTTTGGTAATGAGCAGTTCTTC. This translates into CASTTGVGFGNEQFF.

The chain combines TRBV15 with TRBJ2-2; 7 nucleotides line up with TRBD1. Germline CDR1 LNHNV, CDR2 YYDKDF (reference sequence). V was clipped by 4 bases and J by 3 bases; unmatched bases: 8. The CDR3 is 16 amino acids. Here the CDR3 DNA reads TGTGCCACCAGCACCCGACAGGGACGGGACACCGGGGAGCTGTTTTTT. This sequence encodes CATSTRQGRDTGELFF.

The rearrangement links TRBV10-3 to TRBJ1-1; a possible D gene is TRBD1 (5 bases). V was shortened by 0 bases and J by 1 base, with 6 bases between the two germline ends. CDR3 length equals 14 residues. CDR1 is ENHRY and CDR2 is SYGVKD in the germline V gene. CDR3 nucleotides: TGTGCCATCAGTGAGTCCACAGGGAACACTGAAGCTTTCTTT. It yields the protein CAISESTGNTEAFF.